This TCR beta chain was found in a study of read filtering for tumor transcriptome and immune sequencing. Turning to the study itself: TCR-mapped reads were about 4.05 to 11 million with IR-seq versus roughly 80 to 1273 with RNA-seq.

The table lists this clonotype with a few counts. Its antigen is currently unknown. Mismatch with germline at one junction end may stem from a read error. CDR1 is LGHNA, CDR2 YSLEER, per germline. CDR3 length equals 16 residues. From 350 to 500 ng of RNA, a library with molecular barcoded alpha/delta and beta/gamma adaptors was made. TCRdb processed the reads anew with MiXCR; each CDR3 protein has one entry. The table includes approximately 140,000 distinct CDR3 sequences, roughly an eighth detected once. Study results and limitations: In IR-seq, single-read clonotypes were 75% to 90% of clonotypes but around 3.5% of reads.

The specimen was a population of CD138-negative cells sorted from bone marrow. This sequence joins TRBV4-3 and TRBJ2-7; D unresolved. This TCR was recovered from a donor at least 40 years old with multiple myeloma. The CDR3 nucleotides are TGCGCCAGCAGCCAAGATCCAACTTATCCCTCCTACGAGCAGCACTTC. Residues: CASSQDPTYPSYEQHF.